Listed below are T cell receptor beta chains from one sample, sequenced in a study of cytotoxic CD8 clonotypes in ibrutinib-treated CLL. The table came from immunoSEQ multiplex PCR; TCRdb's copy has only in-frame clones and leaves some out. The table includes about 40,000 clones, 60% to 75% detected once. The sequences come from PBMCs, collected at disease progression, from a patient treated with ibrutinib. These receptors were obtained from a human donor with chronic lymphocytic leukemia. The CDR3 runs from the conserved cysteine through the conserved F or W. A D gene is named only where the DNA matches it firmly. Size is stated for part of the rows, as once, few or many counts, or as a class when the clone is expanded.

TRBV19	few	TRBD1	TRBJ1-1	CASSTRGDTEAFF	TGTGCCAGTAGTACCAGGGGGGACACTGAAGCTTTCTTT
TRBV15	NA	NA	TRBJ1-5	CATSRPPTNQPQHF	TGTGCCACCAGCAGACCACCAACCAATCAGCCCCAGCATTTT
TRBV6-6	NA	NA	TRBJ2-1	CATSGSSYNEQFF	TGTGCCACGTCCGGGAGCTCCTACAATGAGCAGTTCTTC
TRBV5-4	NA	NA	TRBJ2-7	CASSPRWAADEQYF	TGTGCCAGCAGCCCAAGATGGGCGGCGGACGAGCAGTACTTC
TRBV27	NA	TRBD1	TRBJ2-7	CASSPLGQGGYSYEQYF	TGTGCCAGCAGTCCGTTGGGACAGGGGGGTTACTCCTACGAGCAGTACTTC
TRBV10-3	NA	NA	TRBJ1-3	CAISSFGRSSGNTIYF	TGTGCCATCAGTTCCTTCGGACGGTCCTCTGGAAACACCATATATTTT
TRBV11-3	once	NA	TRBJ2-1	CASSLVVGKEPNEQFF	TGTGCCAGCAGCTTAGTAGTGGGGAAGGAGCCTAATGAGCAGTTCTTC
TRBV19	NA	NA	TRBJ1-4	CASSTTGTNEKLFF	TGTGCCAGTAGTACGACAGGAACTAATGAAAAACTGTTTTTT
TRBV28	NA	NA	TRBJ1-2	CASSPKLSGYTF	TGTGCCAGCAGTCCCAAGTTGAGTGGCTACACCTTC
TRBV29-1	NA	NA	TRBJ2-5	CSVGPGAQETQYF	TGCAGCGTTGGGCCAGGGGCCCAAGAGACCCAGTACTTC
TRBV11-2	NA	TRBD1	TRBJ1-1	CASSSLETGVRTEAFF	TGTGCCAGCAGCTCCCTTGAGACAGGGGTGAGGACTGAAGCTTTCTTT
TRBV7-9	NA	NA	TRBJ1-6	CASNPGGVGSPLHF	TGTGCCAGCAACCCCGGAGGGGTAGGGTCACCCCTCCACTTT
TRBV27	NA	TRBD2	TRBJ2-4	CASSPVGLGGVKNIQYF	TGTGCCAGCAGTCCCGTGGGCCTCGGGGGGGTAAAAAACATTCAGTACTTC
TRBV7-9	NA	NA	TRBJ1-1	CASSPRGNTEAFF	TGTGCCAGCAGCCCCCGCGGGAACACTGAAGCTTTCTTT
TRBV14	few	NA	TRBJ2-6	CASSSYSNVLTF	TGTGCCAGCAGCTCATACTCCAACGTCCTGACTTTC
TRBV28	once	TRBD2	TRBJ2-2	CASTLIGLAGGSPGELFF	TGTGCCAGCACTCTCATCGGACTAGCGGGAGGGAGTCCCGGGGAGCTGTTTTTT
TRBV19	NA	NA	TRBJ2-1	CASSIGRTQPYNEQFF	TGTGCCAGTAGTATAGGAAGGACTCAACCTTACAATGAGCAGTTCTTC
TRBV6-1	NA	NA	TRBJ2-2	CASRGPLGRFF	TGTGCCAGCAGGGGCCCCCTAGGGCGGTTTTTT
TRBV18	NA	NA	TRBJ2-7	CASSLAAFYEQYF	TGTGCCAGCTCACTTGCAGCCTTCTACGAGCAGTACTTC
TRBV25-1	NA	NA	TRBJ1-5	CASSEGATEPQHF	TGTGCCAGCAGTGAAGGAGCAACTGAGCCCCAGCATTTT
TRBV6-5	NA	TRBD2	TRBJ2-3	CASSLGGEKDTQYF	TGTGCCAGCAGTCTGGGGGGGGAGAAGGATACGCAGTATTTT
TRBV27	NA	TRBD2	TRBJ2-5	CASSIAGKGTQYF	TGTGCCAGCAGTATAGCGGGGAAGGGGACCCAGTACTTC
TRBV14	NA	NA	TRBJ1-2	CASSQGRGVDGYTF	TGTGCCAGCAGCCAGGGCAGGGGAGTGGATGGCTACACCTTC
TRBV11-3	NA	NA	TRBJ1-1	CASSLDGNTEAFF	TGTGCCAGCAGCTTAGACGGGAACACTGAAGCTTTCTTT
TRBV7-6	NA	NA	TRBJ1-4	CASSAGGEEKLFF	TGTGCCAGCAGCGCCGGGGGGGAAGAAAAACTGTTTTTT
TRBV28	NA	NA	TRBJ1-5	CASSRMGPVGSQPQHF	TGTGCCAGCAGTCGCATGGGGCCGGTAGGGAGCCAGCCCCAGCATTTT
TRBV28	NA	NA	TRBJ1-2	CASSLEGPGDGYTF	TGTGCCAGCAGTTTGGAGGGTCCCGGGGATGGCTACACCTTC
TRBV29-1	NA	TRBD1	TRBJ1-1	CSVAPGQGREAFF	TGCAGCGTCGCCCCTGGACAGGGCCGTGAAGCTTTCTTT
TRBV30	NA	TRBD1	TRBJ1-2	CAWRPGGSNYGYTF	TGTGCCTGGAGACCAGGGGGATCTAACTATGGCTACACCTTC
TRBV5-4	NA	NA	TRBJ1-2	CASSRPTGRGAGNYGYTF	TGTGCCAGCAGTCGTCCTACTGGCCGGGGGGCAGGGAACTATGGCTACACCTTC
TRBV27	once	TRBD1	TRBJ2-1	CASQGQGLFYEQFF	TGTGCCAGCCAAGGACAGGGGCTTTTTTATGAGCAGTTCTTC
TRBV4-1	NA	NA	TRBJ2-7	CASSQAPVLETGEQYF	TGCGCCAGCAGCCAGGCCCCCGTCTTAGAAACGGGGGAGCAGTACTTC
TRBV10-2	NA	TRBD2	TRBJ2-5	CASRLLAGDETQYF	TGCGCCAGCAGGTTACTAGCGGGGGACGAGACCCAGTACTTC
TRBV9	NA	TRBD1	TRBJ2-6	CASSVVMSGGTGANVLTF	TGTGCCAGCAGCGTAGTCATGTCAGGGGGCACTGGGGCCAACGTCCTGACTTTC
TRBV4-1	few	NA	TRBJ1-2	CASSQEGGETNYGYTF	TGCGCCAGCAGCCAAGAAGGTGGCGAAACTAACTATGGCTACACCTTC
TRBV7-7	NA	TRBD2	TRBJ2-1	CASSLRGGEQFF	TGTGCTAGCAGCTTACGGGGGGGTGAGCAGTTCTTC
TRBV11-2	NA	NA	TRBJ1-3	CASSLPRGRGSGNTIYF	TGTGCCAGCAGCTTACCCCGGGGTAGGGGCTCTGGAAACACCATATATTTT
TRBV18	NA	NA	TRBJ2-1	CASSPGDPEQFF	TGTGCCAGCTCACCGGGGGATCCTGAGCAGTTCTTC
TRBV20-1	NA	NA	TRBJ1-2	CSASGNYGYTF	TGCAGTGCTAGTGGAAACTATGGCTACACCTTC
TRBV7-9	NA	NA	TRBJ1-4	CASSFPGGSNEKLFF	TGTGCCAGCAGCTTCCCGGGGGGATCTAATGAAAAACTGTTTTTT
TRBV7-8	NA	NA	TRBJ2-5	CASSPRVDQETQYF	TGTGCCAGCAGCCCTCGGGTCGACCAAGAGACCCAGTACTTC
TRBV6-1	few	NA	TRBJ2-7	CASREGTAYEQYF	TGTGCCAGCAGGGAAGGGACCGCTTACGAGCAGTACTTC
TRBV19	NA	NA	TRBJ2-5	CASSDFGRQETQYF	TGTGCCAGTAGCGACTTCGGCAGGCAAGAGACCCAGTACTTC
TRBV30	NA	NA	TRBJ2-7	CAWSVKGTYEQYF	TGTGCCTGGAGTGTCAAGGGAACCTACGAGCAGTACTTC
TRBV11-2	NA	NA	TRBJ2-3	CASSLVSSPDTQYF	TGTGCCAGCAGCTTAGTGTCCAGCCCAGATACGCAGTATTTT
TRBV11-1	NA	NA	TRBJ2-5	CASSLGSSIPGETQYF	TGTGCCAGCAGCTTAGGCAGTTCGATCCCAGGGGAGACCCAGTACTTC
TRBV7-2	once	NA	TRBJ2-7	CASSLLTSYEQYF	TGTGCCAGCAGCTTACTAACTAGCTACGAGCAGTACTTC
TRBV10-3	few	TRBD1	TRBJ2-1	CAISIGTGQEEQFF	TGTGCCATCAGTATCGGGACAGGGCAGGAAGAGCAGTTCTTC
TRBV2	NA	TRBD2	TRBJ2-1	CASVREAYNEQFF	TGTGCCAGCGTGCGGGAGGCCTACAATGAGCAGTTCTTC
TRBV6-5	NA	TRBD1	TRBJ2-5	CASSYRDRGQETQYF	TGTGCCAGCAGTTACCGGGACAGGGGGCAAGAGACCCAGTACTTC
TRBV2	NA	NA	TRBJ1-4	CASRGVDEKLFF	TGTGCCAGCAGGGGGGTAGATGAAAAACTGTTTTTT
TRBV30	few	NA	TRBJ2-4	CAWGGDSSLAKNIQYF	TGTGCCTGGGGGGGGGACAGTAGCCTGGCCAAAAACATTCAGTACTTC
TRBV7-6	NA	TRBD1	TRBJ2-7	CASSLGDRATYEQYF	TGTGCCAGCAGCTTAGGGGACAGGGCTACCTACGAGCAGTACTTC
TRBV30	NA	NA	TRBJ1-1	CAWSKRENTEAFF	TGTGCCTGGAGTAAAAGGGAGAACACTGAAGCTTTCTTT
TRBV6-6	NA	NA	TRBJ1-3	CASSLGGLVGNTIYF	TGTGCCAGCAGTCTGGGGGGGCTTGTTGGAAACACCATATATTTT
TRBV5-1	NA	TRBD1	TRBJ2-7	CASSPYTGAYEQYF	TGCGCCAGCAGCCCTTATACAGGGGCGTACGAGCAGTACTTC